This TCR beta chain was sequenced during a study of blood T cell repertoires in COVID-19. There are 14 residues in the CDR3. The germline V gene has CDR1 MNHEY and CDR2 SVGAGI. V dropped 6 bases and J dropped 9; count of bases not matched to a gene: 11. In its sample, this clone was seen once. Authors' analysis steps: Reference gene primers were amplified, and this amplification served to estimate nucleated cell counts. Method: immunoSEQ multiplex PCR; TCRdb's copy keeps in-frame clones and lacks some. D and trimming were read from the DNA, whereas the V and J calls and clone size are those reported in that table. Found here are about 92,000 clones, about 83% of them singletons; the top ten hold 15% to 20%.

This receptor was identified in a woman aged 60-75 years with COVID-19, enrolled during active disease. Specimen: peripheral blood. This chain links TRBV6-5 with TRBJ2-1; the match to TRBD2 covers 7 bases. CDR3 nucleotide sequence: TGTGCCAGCAGGACCGGGTCAACGGGGGGTGAGCAGTTCTTC. Its translation: CASRTGSTGGEQFF.